This T cell receptor beta chain was observed in a study of cytomegalovirus exposure and HLA in healthy donors. Study as a whole: Samples from HLA-typed donors yielded approximately 80 million unique TCRs in an early data release.

The PCR contained 60 Vbeta and 13 Jbeta primers. The protocol was immunoSEQ multiplex PCR, while the TCRdb copy is restricted to in-frame clones and leaves out a portion. The repertoire holds about 270,000 clones, with roughly 70% as singletons. Study findings and constraints: Rarity marked most TCR sequences, yet some public TCRs occurred in many donors. The authors later found most CMV-associated TCR beta chains appeared HLA-restricted.

Though nominally healthy at sampling, donors likely had unrecorded immune exposures. CDR1 and CDR2 (germline): MNHNS, SASEGT. V dropped 2 bases and J dropped 4; count of bases not matched to a gene: 5. The CDR3 covers 16 residues. As to this clone: The antigen remains unidentified.

The sequence came from a female donor in good health and CMV-seronegative. The specimen was PBMCs. The chain employs TRBV6-1 and TRBJ2-1; 10 bases map to TRBD2. CDR3 bases: TGTGCCAGCAGTGAAACGACTAGCGGGCGTTACAATGAGCAGTTCTTC. This gives the protein CASSETTSGRYNEQFF.